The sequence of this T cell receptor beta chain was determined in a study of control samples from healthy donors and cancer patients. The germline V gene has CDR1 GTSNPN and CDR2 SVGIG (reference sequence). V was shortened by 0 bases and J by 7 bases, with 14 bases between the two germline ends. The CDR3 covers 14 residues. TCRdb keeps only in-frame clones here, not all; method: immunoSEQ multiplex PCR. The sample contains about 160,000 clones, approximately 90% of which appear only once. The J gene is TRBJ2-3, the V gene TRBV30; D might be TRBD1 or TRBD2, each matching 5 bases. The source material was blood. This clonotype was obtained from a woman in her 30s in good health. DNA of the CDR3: TGTGCCTGGAGTGTAAGGGGACGGCGAAATACGCAGTATTTT. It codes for CAWSVRGRRNTQYF.